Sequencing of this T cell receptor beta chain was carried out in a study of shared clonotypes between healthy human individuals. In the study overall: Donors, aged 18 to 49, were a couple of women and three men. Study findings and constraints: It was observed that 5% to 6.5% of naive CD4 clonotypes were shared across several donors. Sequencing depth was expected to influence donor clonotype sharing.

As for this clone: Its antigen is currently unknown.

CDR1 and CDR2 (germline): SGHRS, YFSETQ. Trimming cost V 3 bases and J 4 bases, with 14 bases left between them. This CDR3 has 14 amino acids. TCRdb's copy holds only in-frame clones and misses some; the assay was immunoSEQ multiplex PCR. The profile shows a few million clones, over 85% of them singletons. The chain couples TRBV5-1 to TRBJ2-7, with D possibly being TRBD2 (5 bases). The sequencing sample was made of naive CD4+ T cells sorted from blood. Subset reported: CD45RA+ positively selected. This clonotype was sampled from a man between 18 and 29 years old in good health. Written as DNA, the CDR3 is TGCGCCAGCAGCTCGTACGCGGAGGAGTACGAGCAGTACTTC. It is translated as CASSSYAEEYEQYF. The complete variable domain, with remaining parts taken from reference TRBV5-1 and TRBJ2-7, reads KAGVTQTPRYLIKTRGQQVTLSCSPISGHRSVSWYQQTPGQGLQFLFEYFSETQRNKGNFPGRFSGRQFSNSRSEMNVSTLELGDSALYLCASSSYAEEYEQYFGPGTRLTVT.